The 26 T cell receptor beta chains presented below share a single source sample, sequenced in a study of cytomegalovirus exposure and HLA in healthy donors (dated by TCRdb to about 2017). The library was prepared using the immunoSEQ multiplex PCR assay. A mixture of 60 forward primers for TCR Vbeta segments and 13 reverse primers for TCR Jbeta segments was used in the multiplex PCR. Drawn from immuneACCESS, this table holds only the in-frame rearrangements with V and J called that TCRdb kept. Clones are partly lost; checked studies trace under half to an unresolved V gene and leave the rest unexplained. The sample's table covers 35,000 to 50,000 clones. Clones ranked in the top ten supply roughly 7.3% of the sample. The specimen was PBMCs. These receptors came from a male donor in good health and CMV-seronegative.

This chain connects TRBV4-1 to TRBJ1-5; D is undetermined. The CDR3 runs 15 residues. From germline, CDR1 is MGHRA and CDR2 YSYEKL. Between the trimmed V and J ends, which lost 2 bases and 9 bases, there was a span of 17 bases. The chain's CDR3 is CASSQFGVEGVPQHF. The CDR3 DNA reads TGCGCCAGCAGCCAATTTGGGGTGGAGGGAGTGCCCCAGCATTTT.

The rearrangement joins TRBV5-4 to TRBJ2-3; 11 bases line up with TRBD2. Germline CDR1 SGHNT, CDR2 YYREEE (reference sequence). The CDR3 extends over 17 amino acids. V lost 4 bases to trimming and J lost 1 base; unmatched junction nucleotides: 8. The CDR3 DNA reads TGTGCCAGCAGCAGGGTAGCGGGAGGGCCGGGCACAGATACGCAGTATTTT. Translating it yields CASSRVAGGPGTDTQYF.

The rearrangement uses TRBV7-2 and TRBJ1-3, with TRBD1 matching over 9 bases. The ends lost 3 bases at V and 7 bases at J; junction bases unmatched: 7. CDR1 is SGHTA, CDR2 FQGNSA, per germline. This CDR3 region has 15 residues. CDR3 in amino acids: CASSLPQGAQNTIYF. Here the CDR3 DNA reads TGTGCCAGCAGCTTGCCACAGGGGGCGCAGAACACCATATATTTT.

The chain employs TRBV7-2 and TRBJ2-2, with 10 bases lining up with TRBD1. The CDR3 has 14 amino acids. Germline CDR1 SGHTA, CDR2 FQGNSA. With 5 bases clipped from V and 6 bases from J, the junction kept 3 bases outside the gene matches. CDR3 sequence: CASSPGQGAGELFF. DNA of the CDR3: TGTGCCAGCAGCCCAGGACAGGGGGCCGGGGAGCTGTTTTTT.

The genes are TRBV4-1 and TRBJ1-4, with D unclear. V gave up 2 bases and J gave up 5 bases, with 6 bases separating them. The CDR3 has 13 amino acids. Germline V gene lookup returns CDR1 MGHRA and CDR2 YSYEKL. CDR3: CASSQTENEKLFF. The CDR3, as DNA: TGCGCCAGCAGCCAAACCGAGAATGAAAAACTGTTTTTT.

Written as DNA, the CDR3 is TGTGCCTGGACTCCGGGAGGGGCAAACACCATATATTTT. Translated, it gives CAWTPGGANTIYF. The genes are TRBV30 and TRBJ1-3; possible D gene TRBD1, 5 bases. Germline lookup yields CDR1 GTSNPN and CDR2 SVGIG (reference sequence). Trimming left V 4 bases short and J 6 bases short, with 13 bases between. There are 13 residues in the CDR3.

The chain employs TRBV30 and TRBJ2-7; D not resolved. The CDR3 runs to 12 residues. From germline, CDR1 is GTSNPN and CDR2 SVGIG (reference sequence). The V end lost 1 base, the J end lost 5 bases, and 9 bases lay between the germline ends. The CDR3 DNA sequence: TGTGCCTGGAGTGGACCCCGGGACGAGCAGTACTTC. Its translation: CAWSGPRDEQYF.

The rearrangement links TRBV10-3 to TRBJ1-1, with 8 bases that match TRBD1. Germline values: CDR1 ENHRY, CDR2 SYGVKD. Trimming at V came to 7 bases and at J to 1 base, leaving 8 bases not matched to a gene. The CDR3 contains 15 residues. The chain's CDR3 is CAIMSRTGGNTEAFF. The CDR3 nucleotides read TGTGCCATCATGTCCCGTACAGGGGGGAACACTGAAGCTTTCTTT.

J is TRBJ1-1 and V is TRBV6-6; tentative D call: TRBD1 (6 bases). The germline V gene has CDR1 MNHNY and CDR2 SVGAGI (reference sequence). The length of the CDR3 is 13 residues. Trimming took 2 bases from V and 4 from J, leaving 8 bases between them. This chain's CDR3 is CASSYADSTEAFF. For the CDR3, the DNA is TGTGCCAGCAGTTACGCGGACAGCACTGAAGCTTTCTTT.

The DNA for the CDR3 is TGTGCCAGCAGCCCCCAGTCGTACGGGGAGGGGAGGTACGAGCAGTACTTC. It specifies CASSPQSYGEGRYEQYF. V usage is TRBV9 and J usage is TRBJ2-7; 7 positions agree with TRBD2. The germline V gene has CDR1 SGDLS and CDR2 YYNGEE. Trimming cost V 4 bases and J 4 bases; bases outside gene matches: 17. The CDR3 is 17 amino acids.

V and J are TRBV28 and TRBJ1-5; 7 positions match TRBD1. The CDR3 extends over 16 amino acids. Losses at the gene ends were 6 bases for V and 6 bases for J; bases not matched to a gene: 14. Germline V lookup: CDR1 MDHEN, CDR2 SYDVKM. The CDR3 loop is CASRATGWAGPQPQHF. The CDR3 coding sequence is TGTGCCAGCAGAGCGACAGGGTGGGCTGGTCCTCAGCCCCAGCATTTT. Complete variable domain (other parts from reference TRBV28 and TRBJ1-5): DVKVTQSSRYLVKRTGEKVFLECVQDMDHENMFWYRQDPGLGLRLIYFSYDVKMKEKGDIPEGYSVSREKKERFSLILESASTNQTSMYLCASRATGWAGPQPQHFGDGTRLSIL.

The chain links TRBV27 to TRBJ2-5, with D possibly TRBD1 on 6 matching bases. CDR3 length: 12 residues. Trimming took off 6 bases at V and 5 bases at J, with 10 bases between the two ends. CDR1 and CDR2 (germline): MNHEY, SMNVEV (reference sequence). CDR3 DNA: TGTGCCAGCAGCAGGACAGCCGAGACCCAGTACTTC. This translates into CASSRTAETQYF.

The CDR3 DNA is TGCGCCAGCAGCCCCTCGGGGGGAGCGGGTGACAATGAGCAGTTCTTC. It codes for CASSPSGGAGDNEQFF. This chain uses TRBV4-1 with TRBJ2-1; TRBD2 aligns across 7 bases. CDR1 and CDR2 from the germline V gene are MGHRA and YSYEKL. The ends lost 4 bases at V and 5 bases at J; junction bases unmatched: 11. The CDR3 contains 16 residues.

The chain employs TRBV28 and TRBJ2-5, with 8 nucleotides matching TRBD1. With V trimmed by 4 bases and J by 4 bases, 5 bases remained unmatched. Germline CDR1 and CDR2: MDHEN and SYDVKM. The CDR3 length is 14 residues. CDR3 DNA: TGTGCCAGCAGTTCCTCCAGGGGGCGAGAGACCCAGTACTTC. This encodes CASSSSRGRETQYF.

This chain links TRBV11-3 with TRBJ2-1; the match to TRBD2 covers 16 bases. V lost 5 bases, J lost 14 bases, and 3 bases stayed unmatched. The CDR3 spans 13 residues. CDR1 and CDR2 (germline): SGHNT, YENEEA. The CDR3 is CASSPGLAGGKFF. As DNA, the CDR3 is TGTGCCAGCAGCCCGGGACTAGCGGGAGGGAAGTTCTTC.

The genes are TRBV9 and TRBJ2-6, with D uncertain. The CDR3 sequence is 14 residues long. The V gene's germline CDR1 is SGDLS and CDR2 YYNGEE. Between the trimmed V and J ends, which lost 2 bases and 0 bases, there was a span of 3 bases. CDR3 DNA sequence: TGTGCCAGCAGCGTGGCCTCTGGGGCCAACGTCCTGACTTTC. Translating gives CASSVASGANVLTF.

For this clone: The identical CDR3 is also encoded by other nucleotide sequences in the sample. This rearrangement joins TRBV14 to TRBJ1-1; 7 bases fit TRBD1. Germline trimming cut 4 bases from V and 2 bases from J; bases unmatched to any gene: 7. This CDR3 spans 15 amino acids. Germline V gives CDR1 SGHDN, CDR2 FVKESK. The CDR3 nucleotides read TGTGCCAGCAGCCGGACGGGACAGACTAACACTGAAGCTTTCTTT. The encoded protein is CASSRTGQTNTEAFF. Filled out from reference TRBV14 and TRBJ1-1, the complete variable domain reads EAGVTQFPSHSVIEKGQTVTLRCDPISGHDNLYWYRRVMGKEIKFLLHFVKESKQDESGMPNNRFLAERTGGTYSTLKVQPAELEDSGVYFCASSRTGQTNTEAFFGQGTRLTVV.

The chain has TRBV7-9 and TRBJ2-5; possible D gene TRBD2, 5 bases. The CDR3 is made up of 13 amino acids. The V end was cut by 5 bases, the J end by 2 bases, with 9 bases between. Germline V CDR1 and CDR2: SEHNR, FQNEAQ (reference sequence). CDR3 region: CASSTWTQETQYF. CDR3 DNA: TGTGCCAGCAGCACCTGGACTCAAGAGACCCAGTACTTC. Full variable domain (missing parts from reference TRBV7-9 and TRBJ2-5): DTGVSQNPRHKITKRGQNVTFRCDPISEHNRLYWYRQTLGQGPEFLTYFQNEAQLEKSRLLSDRFSAERPKGSFSTLEIQRTEQGDSAMYLCASSTWTQETQYFGPGTRLLVL.

The chain carries TRBV13 and TRBJ2-7; 9 bases agree with TRBD2. Germline CDR1 PRHDT, CDR2 FYEKMQ (reference sequence). The length of the CDR3 is 17 residues. The V segment lost 1 base and the J segment 5 bases; nucleotides outside the gene matches: 12. CDR3 DNA: TGTGCCAGCAGCTTAGAGGCGGGAGGGCCTGAGAAGGACGAGCAGTACTTC. Amino acids: CASSLEAGGPEKDEQYF.

The V and J genes are TRBV11-3 and TRBJ2-3, with 9 bases identical to TRBD1. V shed 5 bases and J 3 bases; nucleotides not matched to a gene: 3. CDR1 and CDR2 from the germline V gene are SGHNT and YENEEA. The CDR3 loop spans 14 amino acids. The CDR3: CASSGGQGTDTQYF. The CDR3 DNA follows: TGTGCCAGCAGCGGGGGACAGGGTACAGATACGCAGTATTTT.

CDR3 protein: CASSYRQGLGEQYF. The CDR3 region has the DNA TGTGCCAGCAGTTACAGACAGGGGCTAGGGGAGCAGTACTTC. This chain connects TRBV6-5 to TRBJ2-7; 8 bases are a match to TRBD1. This CDR3 is 14 amino acids long. Germline CDR1 MNHEY, CDR2 SVGAGI. Losses at the gene ends were 2 bases for V and 7 bases for J; bases not matched to a gene: 7.

The chain carries TRBV10-3 and TRBJ2-7; TRBD1 aligns across 10 bases. The CDR3 totals 13 residues. V lost 10 bases, J lost 0 bases, and 3 bases stayed unmatched. Germline V lookup: CDR1 ENHRY, CDR2 SYGVKD. The CDR3 DNA is TGTGCCACCTGGGACAGGGGCTCCTACGAGCAGTACTTC. Translated, it gives CATWDRGSYEQYF.

This chain joins TRBV7-9 and TRBJ2-7; no firm D call. The CDR3 contains 12 residues. In germline, CDR1 is SEHNR, CDR2 FQNEAQ (reference sequence). Deletions cut 4 bases from V and 1 base from J, with 5 bases between. The CDR3 loop reads CASSSRSYEQYF. CDR3 DNA: TGTGCCAGCAGCTCCCGGTCCTACGAGCAGTACTTC.

The chain joins TRBV18 to TRBJ1-4, with no clear D. Trimming cost V 2 bases and J 3 bases, with 7 bases left between them. This CDR3 spans 14 amino acids. The V gene's germline CDR1 is KGHSH and CDR2 LQKENI. CDR3 region: CASSPAAPNEKLFF. The CDR3 DNA follows: TGTGCCAGCTCACCAGCGGCGCCTAATGAAAAACTGTTTTTT. The complete variable domain, with remaining parts taken from reference TRBV18 and TRBJ1-4, reads NAGVMQNPRHLVRRRGQEARLRCSPMKGHSHVYWYRQLPEEGLKFMVYLQKENIIDESGMPKERFSAEFPKEGPSILRIQQVVRGDSAAYFCASSPAAPNEKLFFGSGTQLSVL.

The CDR3 DNA is TGTGCCAGCAGCTGGGGAGGGGGGTCGGATACGCAGTATTTT. Amino acid sequence: CASSWGGGSDTQYF. The chain employs TRBV11-2 and TRBJ2-3; possible D gene TRBD2, 7 bases. The CDR3 loop spans 14 amino acids. Germline CDR1 SGHAT, CDR2 FQNNGV. The germline V and J ends were trimmed by 4 bases and 6 bases, with 14 bases remaining between them. Full variable domain (missing parts from reference TRBV11-2 and TRBJ2-3): EAGVAQSPRYKIIEKRQSVAFWCNPISGHATLYWYQQILGQGPKLLIQFQNNGVVDDSQLPKDRFSAERLKGVDSTLKIQPAKLEDSAVYLCASSWGGGSDTQYFGPGTRLTVL.

J is TRBJ2-5 and V is TRBV2; tentatively, D is TRBD1 (5 bases). CDR1 and CDR2 (germline): SNHLY, FYNNEI. CDR3 length: 15 amino acids. The V end lost 1 base, the J end lost 2 bases, and 11 bases lay between the germline ends. CDR3 DNA sequence: TGTGCCAGCAGTGAAGAAAGGACACAACAAGAGACCCAGTACTTC. Translated, it gives CASSEERTQQETQYF.